This entry lists 32 T cell receptor beta chains sequenced from one sample in a study of human T cells and chemical hapten exposure (dated by TCRdb to the early 2020s). The library came from RACE. TCRdb shows the sequencer as NextSeq 500. TCRdb itself trimmed the public reads at Q25 with fastp, ran MiXCR and retained productive beta chains. A single entry per CDR3 protein holds the most common genes and DNA from its merged rows. Recorded for this sample are under 450,000 distinct CDR3 sequences; approximately 4.4% of them occurred a single time. The ten most abundant clones make up around 2.3% of the sample. The time point label here, explained by the study, means: patch test 1, 2 weeks after DPC sensitization. This specimen's treatment or condition label, interpreted: therapeutic diphenylcyclopropenone sensitization with weekly scalp DPC. The sample in question was whole blood, obtained in connection with sensitization to the hapten diphenylcyclopropenone (DPC). Receptor source: a woman aged 45-60 years with alopecia areata. Some clones in this sample may be carry-over from other donors' samples.

This clonotype was observed many times. This sequence joins TRBV12-3 or TRBV12-4 and TRBJ2-3; TRBD1 matches 10 bases. CDR3 length: 17 residues. Losses at the gene ends were 6 bases for V and 2 bases for J; bases not matched to a gene: 11. The chain's CDR3 is CASRLFMTGGVTDTQYF. CDR3 nucleotide sequence: TGTGCCAGCAGGCTGTTCATGACAGGGGGCGTCACAGATACGCAGTATTTT.

This clonotype was observed many times. The rearrangement links TRBV5-1 to TRBJ1-2; possibly TRBD1 for D (6 bases). This CDR3 has 16 amino acids. CDR1 and CDR2 from the germline V gene are SGHRS and YFSETQ. The ends were cut back, 4 bases at V and 0 bases at J, with 16 bases in the middle. The CDR3 DNA reads as TGCGCCAGCAGCCCTCTAGGACAGACCGCTAACTATGGCTACACCTTC. Translation: CASSPLGQTANYGYTF.

This clonotype was counted many times. This sequence joins TRBV3-1 and TRBJ2-1, with TRBD1 matching 10 bases. Germline V gene sequence: CDR1 LGHDT, CDR2 YNNKEL (reference sequence). The CDR3 totals 15 residues. Germline trimming cut 4 bases from V and 8 bases from J; bases unmatched to any gene: 8. CDR3 loop: CASSPPGTGEDEQFF. The CDR3 DNA follows: TGTGCCAGCAGCCCGCCAGGGACAGGGGAGGATGAGCAGTTCTTC.

This clonotype came up many times. The chain has TRBV18 and TRBJ2-3; 9 bases line up with TRBD1. Germline V gene lookup returns CDR1 KGHSH and CDR2 LQKENI. The V gene end was trimmed by 5 bases and the J gene end by 0 bases; junction bases not matched to a gene: 3. The CDR3 is 15 residues long. Here the CDR3 DNA reads TGTGCCAGCTCAGTACAGGGGGCGAGCACAGATACGCAGTATTTT. As protein: CASSVQGASTDTQYF. The full variable domain, rest sourced from reference TRBV18 and TRBJ2-3, is NAGVMQNPRHLVRRRGQEARLRCSPMKGHSHVYWYRQLPEEGLKFMVYLQKENIIDESGMPKERFSAEFPKEGPSILRIQQVVRGDSAAYFCASSVQGASTDTQYFGPGTRLTVL.

This clonotype was detected many times. A read error may be the cause here, since a much bigger clone is one base away. This sequence joins TRBV7-2 and TRBJ2-1; the match to TRBD2 covers 9 bases. CDR3 length equals 15 residues. Germline values: CDR1 SGHTA, CDR2 FQGNSA. The V gene end was trimmed by 5 bases and the J gene end by 0 bases; junction bases not matched to a gene: 2. The DNA of the CDR3 is TGTGCCAGCAGCCGTAGCGGGAGCTCCTACAATGAGCAGTTCTTC. Its translation is CASSRSGSSYNEQFF.

The chain uses TRBV14 and TRBJ1-1, with TRBD1 matching over 8 bases. Germline trimming cut 4 bases from V and 4 bases from J; bases unmatched to any gene: 8. CDR3 length equals 15 residues. The germline CDR1 and CDR2 sequences are SGHDN and FVKESK. CDR3 DNA sequence: TGTGCCAGCAGCCGTGACAGGGGTTCGGTCACTGAAGCTTTCTTT. This sequence encodes CASSRDRGSVTEAFF.

This chain uses TRBV12-3 or TRBV12-4 with TRBJ1-3; D is undetermined. The CDR3 extends over 11 amino acids. V was trimmed by 4 bases and J by 6 bases, leaving 4 bases between them. The CDR3 coding sequence is TGTGCCAGCAGTTGGGAAAACACCATATATTTT. Amino acids: CASSWENTIYF.

Many counts were recorded for this clonotype. This chain joins TRBV7-2 and TRBJ2-3; D not resolved. CDR3 length equals 14 residues. Deletions cut 1 base from V and 6 bases from J, with 11 bases between. CDR1 and CDR2 (germline): SGHTA, FQGNSA. This CDR3 is CASSLVLFGDTQYF. The DNA of the CDR3 is TGTGCCAGCAGCTTAGTACTGTTCGGGGATACGCAGTATTTT.

Many counts were recorded for this clonotype. The J gene is TRBJ2-2, the V gene TRBV24-1; D is possibly TRBD1 or TRBD2 (5 bases each). The CDR3 is made up of 11 amino acids. The V gene's germline CDR1 is KGHDR and CDR2 SFDVKD. Between the trimmed V and J ends, which lost 9 bases and 6 bases, there was a span of 7 bases. The DNA of the CDR3 is TGTGCCACCGGGGACCCCGGGGAGCTGTTTTTT. This translates into CATGDPGELFF.

This clonotype was counted many times. The rearrangement uses TRBV10-1 and TRBJ1-5; TRBD1 is a possible D gene (5 bases). The CDR3 sequence is 14 residues long. V was shortened by 6 bases and J by 7 bases, with 16 bases between the two germline ends. In germline, CDR1 is WNHNN, CDR2 SYGVQD (reference sequence). As DNA, the CDR3 is TGCGCCAGCAGGGCCTCGGGCGCAGGGCAGCCCCAGCATTTT. This codes for CASRASGAGQPQHF.

The rearrangement uses TRBV4-1 and TRBJ2-1, with 9 bases that match TRBD2. This CDR3 has 14 amino acids. Germline V gene data show CDR1 as MGHRA and CDR2 as YSYEKL. Germline trimming cut 1 base from V and 11 bases from J; bases unmatched to any gene: 6. The CDR3 region is CASSQAGGGAKQFF. CDR3 sequence (DNA): TGCGCCAGCAGCCAAGCGGGCGGGGGGGCTAAGCAGTTCTTC.

This clonotype has a count of ten or more. This chain links TRBV25-1 with TRBJ2-7; D gene ambiguous. Germline lookup yields CDR1 MGHDK and CDR2 SYGVNS. The CDR3 covers 11 residues. Trimming cost V 0 bases and J 6 bases, with 3 bases left between them. This CDR3 is CASSEYPEQYF. CDR3 DNA sequence: TGTGCCAGCAGTGAATACCCCGAGCAGTACTTC.

The V gene is TRBV27, the J gene TRBJ1-2, with a possible D match to TRBD1 (6 bases). The CDR3 is 13 residues long. Trimming removed 7 bases from V and 6 bases from J, with 15 bases in between. From germline, CDR1 is MNHEY and CDR2 SMNVEV (reference sequence). The CDR3 nucleotides read TGTGCCAGCACGGACAGTAAACTAGATGGCTACACCTTC. Amino acids: CASTDSKLDGYTF.

This clonotype showed up many times. The CDR3 bases are TGTGCCAGCAGCCAAGGGGTGAACACTGAAGCTTTCTTT. Protein: CASSQGVNTEAFF. The gene calls are TRBV14 and TRBJ1-1; D gene uncertain. The CDR3 consists of 13 residues. Trimming removed 1 base from V and 0 bases from J, with 3 bases in between. From germline, CDR1 is SGHDN and CDR2 FVKESK. The variable domain in full, with the rest retrieved from reference TRBV14 and TRBJ1-1, is EAGVTQFPSHSVIEKGQTVTLRCDPISGHDNLYWYRRVMGKEIKFLLHFVKESKQDESGMPNNRFLAERTGGTYSTLKVQPAELEDSGVYFCASSQGVNTEAFFGQGTRLTVV.

The chain couples TRBV11-2 to TRBJ2-7; D is unresolved. Germline-derived CDR1 and CDR2 are SGHAT and FQNNGV. The CDR3 contains 12 residues. Between the trimmed V and J ends, which lost 4 bases and 1 base, there was a span of 5 bases. The CDR3 loop reads CASSYRSYEQYF. CDR3 sequence (DNA): TGTGCCAGCAGCTACAGATCCTACGAGCAGTACTTC.

This clonotype was seen a handful of times. The V gene is TRBV20-1, the J gene TRBJ2-6; TRBD2 matches at 11 bases. CDR1 DFQATT and CDR2 SNEGSKA come from the germline V gene (reference sequence). This CDR3 is built from 18 residues. After removal of 6 bases from V and 0 bases from J, the junction contained 10 bases not matched to a gene. CDR3 sequence reads: CSALVRLAGPSGANVLTF. The DNA of the CDR3 is TGCAGTGCCCTGGTCCGACTAGCGGGGCCCTCTGGGGCCAACGTCCTGACTTTC.

Many counts were recorded for this clonotype. This rearrangement joins TRBV4-2 to TRBJ2-1, with D possibly TRBD1 on 7 matching bases. CDR1 and CDR2 (germline): LGHNA, YNFKEQ. The CDR3 length is 14 residues. V dropped 4 bases and J dropped 5 bases, with 12 bases sitting between them. The CDR3 DNA sequence: TGTGCCAGCAGCCCGGGGGACAGAGACAATGAGCAGTTCTTC. It yields the protein CASSPGDRDNEQFF.

This clonotype has only a few counts. The rearrangement uses TRBV6-2 or TRBV6-3 and TRBJ1-1; perhaps TRBD1 as D (5 bases). This CDR3 spans 14 amino acids. V lost 8 bases and J lost 5, with 18 bases in between. The germline gives CDR1 MNHEY, CDR2 SVGEGT. CDR3 in amino acids: CASSVGVEETEAFF. The CDR3 DNA reads as TGTGCCAGCTCGGTGGGGGTGGAAGAGACTGAAGCTTTCTTT.

With regard to this clonotype: At one end the junction does not follow the germline gene, possibly because of a read error. This chain joins TRBV29-1 and TRBJ1-2; TRBD1 matches at 8 bases. Germline values: CDR1 SQVTM, CDR2 ANQGSEA. This CDR3 contains 14 residues. The CDR3 nucleotides read TGCAGCGTTGATCCCGACAGGGGCCCCTATGGCTTCACCTTC. It encodes CSVDPDRGPYGFTF.

This clonotype has a count of ten or more. One junction end does not reproduce the germline sequence, and a read error may be involved. J is TRBJ1-1 and V is TRBV7-9; TRBD1 agrees at 8 bases. The CDR3 is 13 amino acids. CDR1 and CDR2 (germline): SEHNR, FQNEAQ (reference sequence). CDR3 sequence (DNA): TGTGCCAGCAGCCTTCCAGGGGGCCCGACGAAAATCTTT. Translated, it gives CASSLPGGPTKIF.

This chain connects TRBV10-3 to TRBJ1-1; weak D call: TRBD1 (6 bases). Germline values: CDR1 ENHRY, CDR2 SYGVKD. Trimming cost V 3 bases and J 5 bases, with 7 bases left between them. CDR3 size: 12 residues. CDR3 sequence reads: CAISDRGTEAFF. DNA for the CDR3: TGTGCCATCAGTGATAGGGGGACTGAAGCTTTCTTT.

The chain carries TRBV28 and TRBJ2-7; the match to TRBD2 covers 7 bases. The CDR3 consists of 14 residues. In germline, CDR1 is MDHEN, CDR2 SYDVKM. The ends lost 5 bases at V and 2 bases at J; junction bases unmatched: 6. CDR3 residues: CASSPTSDPYEQYF. CDR3 DNA: TGTGCCAGCAGTCCAACTAGCGATCCCTACGAGCAGTACTTC.

The sample holds many counts of this clonotype. The V gene is TRBV4-1, the J gene TRBJ1-1; 7 bases match TRBD1. Germline CDR1 is MGHRA and CDR2 is YSYEKL. V trimming: 3 bases; J trimming: 4 bases; junction bases outside the gene matches: 5. The CDR3 covers 14 residues. This CDR3 reads CASSQNRGATEAFF. In nucleotides, the CDR3 is TGCGCCAGCAGCCAGAACAGGGGTGCCACTGAAGCTTTCTTT.

In this sample, this clonotype turned up a few times. This rearrangement joins TRBV20-1 to TRBJ2-7; 8 nucleotides match TRBD2. Germline CDR1 reads DFQATT; CDR2 reads SNEGSKA (reference sequence). V lost 1 base and J lost 7; bases outside the gene matches: 9. The CDR3 sequence is 14 residues long. For the CDR3, the DNA is TGCAGTGCTAGAGGAGCGGGACTAGGGGAGGAGCAGTACTTC. Its translation is CSARGAGLGEEQYF.

This clonotype was found many times. This chain uses TRBV5-6 with TRBJ1-4, with 9 bases lining up with TRBD1. Germline lookup yields CDR1 SGHDT and CDR2 YYEEEE. The length of the CDR3 is 15 residues. V lost 4 bases to trimming and J lost 8 bases; unmatched junction nucleotides: 9. The CDR3 DNA reads as TGTGCCAGCAGCGCCACAGGGGGCTGGGGGGAAAAACTGTTTTTT. It yields the protein CASSATGGWGEKLFF.

This clonotype was seen only a few times. The V gene is TRBV25-1, the J gene TRBJ1-1; no definite D call. This CDR3 spans 14 amino acids. Germline V gives CDR1 MGHDK, CDR2 SYGVNS. Trimming shortened V by 2 bases and J by 5 bases, and 12 bases separated the two germline ends. The DNA for the CDR3 is TGTGCCAGCAGTGAAAGCGACTTCCAGACTGAAGCTTTCTTT. Its translation: CASSESDFQTEAFF.

This clonotype was observed at least ten times. The V and J genes are TRBV9 and TRBJ1-1; no clear D. This CDR3 has 15 residues. Germline lookup yields CDR1 SGDLS and CDR2 YYNGEE. V lost 0 bases and J 6 bases, leaving 15 bases between the germline ends. The DNA for the CDR3 is TGTGCCAGCAGCGTAGGCGGAGGGCGCGGCGCTGAAGCTTTCTTT. Translating gives CASSVGGGRGAEAFF.

In its sample, this clonotype was seen a few times. This chain joins TRBV29-1 and TRBJ2-5; D may be TRBD2 (5 bases). The CDR3 consists of 15 residues. Germline V lookup: CDR1 SQVTM, CDR2 ANQGSEA. V lost 6 bases to trimming and J lost 1 base, with 18 bases between them. CDR3 loop: CSVTQSGGRQETQYF. For the CDR3, the DNA is TGCAGCGTCACTCAGAGCGGTGGACGCCAAGAGACCCAGTACTTC.

Many counts were recorded for this clonotype. The chain is built from TRBV12-3 or TRBV12-4 and TRBJ1-5; D call uncertain. Trimming took off 0 bases at V and 7 bases at J, with 7 bases between the two ends. The CDR3 is 13 amino acids. The CDR3 here is CASSLAPDQPQHF. The DNA for the CDR3 is TGTGCCAGCAGTTTAGCCCCTGACCAGCCCCAGCATTTT.

V and J are TRBV5-6 and TRBJ1-1, with a weak D call TRBD1 (6 bases). This CDR3 contains 16 residues. Trimming left V 1 base short and J 5 bases short, with 18 bases between. Germline loops: CDR1 SGHDT, CDR2 YYEEEE. CDR3 DNA: TGTGCCAGCAGCTTGATGACTACAGGGACTGGGACTGAAGCTTTCTTT. Its protein product is CASSLMTTGTGTEAFF.

This clonotype came up many times. V and J are TRBV9 and TRBJ2-1, with TRBD2 matching over 11 bases. Germline assignment: CDR1 SGDLS and CDR2 YYNGEE. The CDR3 spans 17 residues. J gave up 4 bases and V 4 bases, and 10 bases lay outside the gene matches. CDR3 region: CASSPRLAGTLYNEQFF. CDR3 DNA sequence: TGTGCCAGCAGCCCCCGACTAGCGGGGACCCTTTACAATGAGCAGTTCTTC. The full variable domain, rest sourced from reference TRBV9 and TRBJ2-1, is DSGVTQTPKHLITATGQRVTLRCSPRSGDLSVYWYQQSLDQGLQFLIQYYNGEERAKGNILERFSAQQFPDLHSELNLSSLELGDSALYFCASSPRLAGTLYNEQFFGPGTRLTVL.

This clonotype was found many times. This sequence joins TRBV28 and TRBJ2-2; D may match TRBD1 or TRBD2 (6 bases each). There are 16 residues in the CDR3. The V end was cut by 1 base, the J end by 0 bases, with 9 bases between. Per the germline V gene, CDR1 is MDHEN and CDR2 is SYDVKM. Written as DNA, the CDR3 is TGTGCCAGCAGTTTATCCCGGGGGCCGAACACCGGGGAGCTGTTTTTT. This sequence encodes CASSLSRGPNTGELFF.